This T cell receptor (beta chain) was retrieved from a study of blood T cell repertoires in COVID-19. Study context: Samples taken during acute and convalescent COVID-19 were collected in the United States, Italy and Spain.

Trimming cost V 4 bases and J 4 bases; bases outside gene matches: 5. In germline, CDR1 is SGHNT, CDR2 YYREEE (reference sequence). CDR3 size: 15 residues. Participant ages covered roughly 18 to 89 years across 24 US areas. Either two negative PCRs, clearance, or symptom resolution qualified Cohort 3 donors as recovered. Authors' data handling: Quantification of nucleated cells was approximated via reference gene primer amplification. Some clones are missing from TCRdb's copy, which holds only in-frame ones; the method was immunoSEQ multiplex PCR. V and J calls and clone size are copied from that table; D and trimming were computed from the DNA. This sample yields about 480,000 clones, of which around 87% are seen a single time; about 2% belongs to the top ten.

The TCR sequence derives from a woman in her 40s who had recovered from COVID-19. The sequencing input was PBMCs or T cells enriched from blood (not recorded which). The chain joins TRBV5-4 to TRBJ2-2, with 9 bases fitting TRBD1. The CDR3 spells CASSRPGQGTGELFF. CDR3 DNA sequence: TGTGCCAGCAGCCGACCGGGACAGGGCACCGGGGAGCTGTTTTTT.